This TCR beta chain was captured in a study of T cell changes during pregnancy in multiple sclerosis. TCRdb keeps only in-frame clones here, not all; method: immunoSEQ multiplex PCR. Of around 31,000 clones listed, around 89% were seen once; the top ten hold roughly 0.56%. V lost 3 bases, J lost 5 bases, and 6 bases stayed unmatched. The CDR3 is 14 amino acids. Germline values: CDR1 SGHAT, CDR2 FQNNGV. This clone occurred once. The receptor was derived from a female donor in good health, enrolled as a control in a pregnancy study. This chain connects TRBV11-2 to TRBJ2-7, with 8 bases that match TRBD2. Here the sequenced sample was CD4+ T cells from peripheral blood mononuclear cells, taken in the third trimester of pregnancy. The CDR3 spells CASSFRGGLDEQYF. CDR3 bases: TGTGCCAGCAGCTTCCGGGGGGGCCTCGACGAGCAGTACTTC.